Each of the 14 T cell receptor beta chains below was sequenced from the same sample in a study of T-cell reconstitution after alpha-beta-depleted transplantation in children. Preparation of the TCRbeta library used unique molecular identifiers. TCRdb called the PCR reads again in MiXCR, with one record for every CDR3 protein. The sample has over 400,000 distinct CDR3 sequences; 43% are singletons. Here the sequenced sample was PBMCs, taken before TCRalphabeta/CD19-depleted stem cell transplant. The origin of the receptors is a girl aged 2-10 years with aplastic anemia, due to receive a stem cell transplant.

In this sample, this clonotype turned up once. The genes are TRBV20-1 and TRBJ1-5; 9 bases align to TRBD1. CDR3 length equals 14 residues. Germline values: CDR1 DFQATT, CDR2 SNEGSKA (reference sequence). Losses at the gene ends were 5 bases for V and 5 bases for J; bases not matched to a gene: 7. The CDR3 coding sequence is TGCAGTGCTCTCGATAACAGGGGGCATCAGCCCCAGCATTTT. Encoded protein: CSALDNRGHQPQHF.

For the CDR3, the DNA is TGTGCCAGCAGCTTAAAGCCTGGTTCTGAGCAGTTCTTC. Protein product: CASSLKPGSEQFF. This chain uses TRBV11-2 with TRBJ2-1; D uncertain. V was clipped by 2 bases and J by 9 bases, with 11 bases between them. The CDR3 loop spans 13 amino acids. Germline values: CDR1 SGHAT, CDR2 FQNNGV.

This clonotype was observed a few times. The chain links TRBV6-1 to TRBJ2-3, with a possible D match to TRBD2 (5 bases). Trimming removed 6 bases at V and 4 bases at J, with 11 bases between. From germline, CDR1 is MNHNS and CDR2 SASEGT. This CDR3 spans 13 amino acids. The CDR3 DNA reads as TGTGCCAGCAGGGGAGTGGGCCCAGATACGCAGTATTTT. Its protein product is CASRGVGPDTQYF.

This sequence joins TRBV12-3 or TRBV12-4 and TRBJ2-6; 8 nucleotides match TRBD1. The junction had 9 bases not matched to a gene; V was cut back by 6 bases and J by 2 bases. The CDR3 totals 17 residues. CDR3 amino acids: CASSNRTGKAGANVLTF. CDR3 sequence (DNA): TGTGCCAGCAGCAACAGGACAGGGAAGGCTGGGGCCAACGTCCTGACTTTC.

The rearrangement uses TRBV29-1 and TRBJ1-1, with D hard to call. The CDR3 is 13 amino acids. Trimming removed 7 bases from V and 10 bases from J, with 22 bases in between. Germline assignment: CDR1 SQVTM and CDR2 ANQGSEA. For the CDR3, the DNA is TGCAGCGCCCCAGTGGAGGGAACAGACTTAGCTTTCTTT. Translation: CSAPVEGTDLAFF.

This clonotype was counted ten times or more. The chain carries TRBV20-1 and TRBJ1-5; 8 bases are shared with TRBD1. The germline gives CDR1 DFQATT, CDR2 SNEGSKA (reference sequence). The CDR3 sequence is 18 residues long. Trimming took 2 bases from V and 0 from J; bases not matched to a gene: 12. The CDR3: CSARPFQGASNSNQPQHF. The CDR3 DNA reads TGCAGTGCTAGACCGTTCCAGGGGGCGTCGAATAGCAATCAGCCCCAGCATTTT.

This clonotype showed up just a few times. The CDR3 loop is CASTPSWAGENEKLFF. The DNA for the CDR3 is TGTGCCAGCACCCCGAGTTGGGCAGGAGAAAATGAAAAACTGTTTTTT. The chain employs TRBV7-2 and TRBJ1-4; D not resolved. The ends were cut back, 7 bases at V and 5 bases at J, with 20 bases in the middle. The CDR3 is 16 amino acids. The germline gives CDR1 SGHTA, CDR2 FQGNSA. Full variable domain (missing parts from reference TRBV7-2 and TRBJ1-4): GAGVSQSPSNKVTEKGKDVELRCDPISGHTALYWYRQSLGQGLEFLIYFQGNSAPDKSGLPSDRFSAERTGGSVSTLTIQRTQQEDSAVYLCASTPSWAGENEKLFFGSGTQLSVL.

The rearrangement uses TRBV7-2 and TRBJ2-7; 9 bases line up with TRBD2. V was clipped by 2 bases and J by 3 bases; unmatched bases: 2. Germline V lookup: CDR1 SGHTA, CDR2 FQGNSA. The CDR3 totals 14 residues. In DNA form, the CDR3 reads TGTGCCAGCAGCTTACAAGCGGGAGGCTACGAGCAGTACTTC. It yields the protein CASSLQAGGYEQYF.

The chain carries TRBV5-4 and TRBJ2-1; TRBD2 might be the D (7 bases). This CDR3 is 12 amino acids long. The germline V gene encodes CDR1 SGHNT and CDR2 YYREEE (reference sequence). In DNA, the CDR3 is TGTGCGGGGGGGCTCCTCGGGAATGAGCAGTTCTTC. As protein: CAGGLLGNEQFF.

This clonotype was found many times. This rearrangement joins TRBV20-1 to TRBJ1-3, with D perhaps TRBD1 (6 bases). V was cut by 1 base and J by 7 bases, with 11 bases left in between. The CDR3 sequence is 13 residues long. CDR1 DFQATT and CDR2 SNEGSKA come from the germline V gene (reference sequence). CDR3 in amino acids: CSARGIQGNTIYF. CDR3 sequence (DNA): TGCAGTGCTAGAGGCATCCAGGGGAACACCATATATTTT.

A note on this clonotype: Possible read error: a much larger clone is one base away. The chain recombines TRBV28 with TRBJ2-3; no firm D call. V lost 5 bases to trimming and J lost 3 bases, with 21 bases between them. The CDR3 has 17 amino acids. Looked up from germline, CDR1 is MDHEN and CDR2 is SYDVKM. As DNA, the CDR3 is TGTGCCAGCAGTCCCTCGGCGTGGGGAATAGGTACAGATACGCAGTATTTT. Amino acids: CASSPSAWGIGTDTQYF. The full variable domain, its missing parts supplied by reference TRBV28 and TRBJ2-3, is DVKVTQSSRYLVKRTGEKVFLECVQDMDHENMFWYRQDPGLGLRLIYFSYDVKMKEKGDIPEGYSVSREKKERFSLILESASTNQTSMYLCASSPSAWGIGTDTQYFGPGTRLTVL.

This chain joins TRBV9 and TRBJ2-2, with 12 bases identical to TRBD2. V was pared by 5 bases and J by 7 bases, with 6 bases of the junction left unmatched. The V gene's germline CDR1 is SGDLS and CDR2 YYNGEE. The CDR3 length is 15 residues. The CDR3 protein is CASSPSGGAIGELFF. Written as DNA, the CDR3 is TGTGCCAGCAGTCCTAGCGGGGGGGCCATCGGGGAGCTGTTTTTT.

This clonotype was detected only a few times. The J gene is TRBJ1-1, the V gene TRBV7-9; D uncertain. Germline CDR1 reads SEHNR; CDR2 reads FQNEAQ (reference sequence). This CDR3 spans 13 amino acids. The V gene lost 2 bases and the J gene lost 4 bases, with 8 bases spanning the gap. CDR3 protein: CASSLIQTTEAFF. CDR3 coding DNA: TGTGCCAGCAGCTTAATACAGACCACTGAAGCTTTCTTT.

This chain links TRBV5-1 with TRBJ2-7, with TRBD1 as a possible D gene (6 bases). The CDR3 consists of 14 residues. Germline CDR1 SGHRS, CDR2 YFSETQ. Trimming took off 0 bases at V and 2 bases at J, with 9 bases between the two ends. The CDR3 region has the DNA TGCGCCAGCAGCTTGGACCAGGGGCCCTACGAGCAGTACTTC. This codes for CASSLDQGPYEQYF.